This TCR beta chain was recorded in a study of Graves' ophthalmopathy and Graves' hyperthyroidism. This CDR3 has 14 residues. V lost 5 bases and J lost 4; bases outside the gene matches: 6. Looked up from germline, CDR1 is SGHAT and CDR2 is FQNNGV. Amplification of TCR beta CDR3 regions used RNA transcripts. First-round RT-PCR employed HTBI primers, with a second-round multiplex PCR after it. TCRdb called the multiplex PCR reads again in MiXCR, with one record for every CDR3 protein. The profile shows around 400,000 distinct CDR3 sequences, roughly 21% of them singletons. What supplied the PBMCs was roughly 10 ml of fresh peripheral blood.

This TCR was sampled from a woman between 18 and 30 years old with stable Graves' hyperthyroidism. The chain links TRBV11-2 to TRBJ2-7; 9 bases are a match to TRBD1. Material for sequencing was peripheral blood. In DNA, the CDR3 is TGTGCCAGCAGCGCAACAGGGGGCGGATACGAGCAGTACTTC. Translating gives CASSATGGGYEQYF. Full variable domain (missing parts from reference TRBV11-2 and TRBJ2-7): EAGVAQSPRYKIIEKRQSVAFWCNPISGHATLYWYQQILGQGPKLLIQFQNNGVVDDSQLPKDRFSAERLKGVDSTLKIQPAKLEDSAVYLCASSATGGGYEQYFGPGTRLTVT.